The subject of this entry is one T cell receptor beta chain. This specimen belongs to a study of blood T cells in healthy people across ages. The germline V gene encodes CDR1 SGDLS and CDR2 YYNGEE. The CDR3 contains 14 residues. Trimming took 0 bases from V and 8 from J, leaving 12 bases between them. Through a sample-barcoded 5' primer and a J-beta primer mix, a second PCR was run for roughly 6 to 11 cycles. TCRdb re-analysed the 5' RACE reads in MiXCR, keeping a single row per CDR3 protein. The sample records approximately 780,000 distinct CDR3 sequences, roughly 25% being singletons. PBMCs were isolated at a quantity of at least 6.5 million per sample. This same sample was also part of a study on T cells of mothers and their children.

The origin of this receptor is a boy aged 5-17 years in good health. The chain has TRBV9 and TRBJ1-3; D is uncertain. The sequenced material came from blood. The CDR3 DNA is TGTGCCAGCAGCGTAGACACAGCGGAGGACACCATATATTTT. This gives the protein CASSVDTAEDTIYF.